This T cell receptor (beta chain) is drawn from a study of T-cell memory formation after mild COVID-19. Background on the study: Most TCR clusters belonged to a single donor. The study, taken as a whole, reports: Of the contracting clones, CD4+ ones lay mainly in CM and EM, and CD8+ ones in EMRA. A second wave expanding day 15 to 37 was CD4+-biased; contracting clones were balanced.

Germline CDR1 SEHNR, CDR2 FQNEAQ (reference sequence). The V and J ends lost 8 bases and 0 bases respectively, with 7 bases between them. The length of the CDR3 is 12 residues. This clonotype was found a few times. The antigen remains undetermined. TCRdb reprocessed the 5' RACE reads with MiXCR, giving one entry per CDR3 protein. The sample has 250,000 to 350,000 distinct CDR3 sequences; around 19% are singletons. The sample was PBMCs or a T cell subset sorted from them (not recorded which). The receptor comes from a man aged 18 to 29 who had mild COVID-19 (a few samples of this study predate the infection). Cell type and time point are not known. V usage is TRBV7-9 and J usage is TRBJ1-1, with TRBD1 as a possible D gene (5 bases). The CDR3 nucleotides are TGTGCCAGCGCCAGGGTGAACACTGAAGCTTTCTTT. It codes for CASARVNTEAFF.